The 21 T cell receptor beta chains reported below all come from one sample, sequenced in a study of blood T cell repertoires in COVID-19 (dated by TCRdb to about 2020). The library came from the immunoSEQ multiplex PCR assay. In its TCRdb copy, this immuneACCESS table keeps in-frame sequences only and misses some clones. Where compared with another copy, unresolved V genes explain less than half of these, and the others have no known cause. The sample table holds about 200,000 clones, of which 86% were seen once. Of the sample, nearly 4.5% falls within the top ten clones. Material for sequencing was peripheral blood. These receptors were collected from a middle-aged man with acute or convalescent COVID-19.

The chain combines TRBV27 with TRBJ2-5; 11 bases fit TRBD2. This CDR3 region has 21 residues. Germline loops: CDR1 MNHEY, CDR2 SMNVEV (reference sequence). With V trimmed by 1 base and J by 0 bases, 16 bases remained unmatched. The CDR3 is CASSLFPPTSGAPLNQETQYF. CDR3 nucleotides: TGTGCCAGCAGTTTATTCCCACCGACTAGCGGGGCCCCCCTTAACCAAGAGACCCAGTACTTC.

In its sample, this clone was seen once. The chain combines TRBV7-8 with TRBJ1-1, with D uncertain. With 6 bases removed from V and 0 bases from J, the gap between germline ends came to 14 bases. The germline CDR1 and CDR2 sequences are SGHVS and FQNEAQ. The CDR3 extends over 15 amino acids. The CDR3 region has the DNA TGTGCCAGCAGAGCAGGCGAGGGCCTGAACACTGAAGCTTTCTTT. It specifies CASRAGEGLNTEAFF.

The chain is built from TRBV11-2 and TRBJ1-2, with D tentatively TRBD1 (5 bases). V was clipped by 4 bases and J by 8 bases, with 23 bases between them. CDR1 SGHAT and CDR2 FQNNGV come from the germline V gene. The CDR3 sequence is 16 residues long. The CDR3 sequence: CASSSLSLAGIFGYTF. The CDR3 bases are TGTGCCAGCAGCTCCTTATCCTTAGCAGGGATCTTCGGCTACACCTTC.

The chain has TRBV5-8 and TRBJ1-2; 9 nucleotides match TRBD1. Germline values: CDR1 SGHTS, CDR2 YDEGEE. V lost 1 base to trimming and J lost 8 bases; unmatched junction nucleotides: 6. CDR3 length: 14 amino acids. The CDR3 DNA reads TGTGCCAGCAGCTTGAACAGGGGGCATGGCGGCTACACCTTC. This translates into CASSLNRGHGGYTF.

This chain's CDR3 is CASSPGQGGNQPQHF. The CDR3 DNA reads TGCGCCAGCAGCCCAGGACAGGGTGGCAATCAGCCCCAGCATTTT. This sequence joins TRBV4-1 and TRBJ1-5; the match to TRBD1 covers 8 bases. Trimming at V came to 4 bases and at J to 2 bases, leaving 4 bases not matched to a gene. Germline CDR1 MGHRA, CDR2 YSYEKL. The CDR3 sequence is 15 residues long.

J is TRBJ2-7 and V is TRBV5-1; 11 nucleotides match TRBD2. The CDR3 is 15 amino acids. V lost 7 bases and J lost 0; bases outside the gene matches: 6. Germline V lookup: CDR1 SGHRS, CDR2 YFSETQ. As DNA, the CDR3 is TGCGCCAGCGGCCAACTAGCGGGGGCCTCCTACGAGCAGTACTTC. It codes for CASGQLAGASYEQYF.

The rearrangement uses TRBV10-3 and TRBJ1-6; TRBD1 agrees at 10 bases. The CDR3 is 13 residues long. Trimming took 10 bases from V and 10 from J; bases not matched to a gene: 7. Germline V gene sequence: CDR1 ENHRY, CDR2 SYGVKD. CDR3 in amino acids: CATAGTGESPLHF. CDR3 coding DNA: TGTGCCACAGCCGGGACAGGGGAATCACCCCTCCACTTT.

This chain joins TRBV19 and TRBJ2-7; TRBD1 matches at 8 bases. The ends lost 1 base at V and 4 bases at J; junction bases unmatched: 3. CDR1 and CDR2 (germline): LNHDA, SQIVND (reference sequence). The CDR3 has 14 amino acids. CDR3 residues: CASSIGTGTYEQYF. CDR3 sequence (DNA): TGTGCCAGTAGTATAGGGACAGGGACATACGAGCAGTACTTC. Variable domain in full (rest from reference TRBV19 and TRBJ2-7): DGGITQSPKYLFRKEGQNVTLSCEQNLNHDAMYWYRQDPGQGLRLIYYSQIVNDFQKGDIAEGYSVSREKKESFPLTVTSAQKNPTAFYLCASSIGTGTYEQYFGPGTRLTVT.

This rearrangement joins TRBV6-5 to TRBJ2-5, with 7 bases that match TRBD2. The CDR3 runs to 14 residues. Trimming at V came to 8 bases and at J to 6 bases, leaving 12 bases not matched to a gene. Per the germline V gene, CDR1 is MNHEY and CDR2 is SVGAGI. CDR3 sequence reads: CASLRYGGTKTQYF. In nucleotides, the CDR3 is TGTGCCAGCCTTCGGTACGGGGGGACGAAGACCCAGTACTTC.

V usage is TRBV27 and J usage is TRBJ2-1, with 10 bases lining up with TRBD2. The germline CDR1 and CDR2 sequences are MNHEY and SMNVEV (reference sequence). Trimming at V came to 4 bases and at J to 0 bases, leaving 6 bases not matched to a gene. The CDR3 spans 17 residues. CDR3 sequence (DNA): TGTGCCAGCAGTTCCTCAGCGGGGGGGCTCTCCTACAATGAGCAGTTCTTC. Its protein is CASSSSAGGLSYNEQFF.

The chain links TRBV6-1 to TRBJ1-5, with D maybe TRBD1 (5 bases). The V and J ends lost 0 bases and 15 bases respectively, with 30 bases between them. Germline-derived CDR1 and CDR2 are MNHNS and SASEGT. This CDR3 comprises 18 residues. The CDR3 DNA follows: TGTGCCAGCAGTGAAGCCCATTCCCGGAGGCAGGGAGGTCTAAACTGGCATTTT. Translating it yields CASSEAHSRRQGGLNWHF.

The chain combines TRBV5-1 with TRBJ2-7; 9 nucleotides line up with TRBD1. Germline-derived CDR1 and CDR2 are SGHRS and YFSETQ. The CDR3 is 12 residues long. After removal of 4 bases from V and 5 bases from J, the junction contained 1 base not matched to a gene. CDR3 amino acids: CASSGTGNEQYF. The CDR3 DNA is TGCGCCAGCAGCGGGACAGGGAACGAGCAGTACTTC. The variable domain in full, completed from reference TRBV5-1 and TRBJ2-7, reads KAGVTQTPRYLIKTRGQQVTLSCSPISGHRSVSWYQQTPGQGLQFLFEYFSETQRNKGNFPGRFSGRQFSNSRSEMNVSTLELGDSALYLCASSGTGNEQYFGPGTRLTVT.

The V call is TRBV5-1, the J call TRBJ2-3; a weak D match, TRBD2 (5 bases). V lost 0 bases and J lost 1, with 12 bases in between. Germline assignment: CDR1 SGHRS and CDR2 YFSETQ. This CDR3 has 16 residues. Here the CDR3 reads CASSLVSGSGTDTQYF. The CDR3 DNA reads TGCGCCAGCAGCTTGGTATCGGGGTCTGGCACAGATACGCAGTATTTT.

The chain links TRBV19 to TRBJ2-7; TRBD2 matches 10 bases. Germline V gives CDR1 LNHDA, CDR2 SQIVND (reference sequence). This CDR3 contains 16 residues. With 4 bases clipped from V and 0 bases from J, the junction kept 6 bases outside the gene matches. The CDR3 region has the DNA TGTGCCAGTAGTACCCCTAGCGGGGGAAGCTCCTACGAGCAGTACTTC. Protein: CASSTPSGGSSYEQYF.

V and J are TRBV6-2 or TRBV6-3 and TRBJ2-5, with a weak D call TRBD2 (6 bases). Trimming pared 5 bases from V and 5 bases from J, leaving 18 bases between. Germline V gives CDR1 MNHEY, CDR2 SVGEGT. CDR3 length equals 15 residues. The CDR3 nucleotides read TGTGCCAGCAGTACCCGGGACGCCCGGGGGGAGACCCAGTACTTC. Its protein is CASSTRDARGETQYF.

The V call is TRBV6-1, the J call TRBJ1-2; D not certain. CDR3 size: 13 residues. The V gene lost 2 bases and the J gene lost 8 bases, with 12 bases spanning the gap. The V gene's germline CDR1 is MNHNS and CDR2 SASEGT. DNA for the CDR3: TGTGCCAGCAGTGAATTAGGGAGTAGCGGCTACACCTTC. Protein: CASSELGSSGYTF.

V usage is TRBV19 and J usage is TRBJ2-1, with D perhaps TRBD1 (6 bases). The V gene's germline CDR1 is LNHDA and CDR2 SQIVND (reference sequence). The V end lost 1 base, the J end lost 5 bases, and 15 bases lay between the germline ends. The length of the CDR3 is 16 residues. The CDR3 protein is CASSIGSGTPHNEQFF. CDR3 nucleotides: TGTGCCAGTAGTATAGGGTCCGGGACACCTCACAATGAGCAGTTCTTC.

The chain uses TRBV5-8 and TRBJ1-3, with D possibly matching TRBD1 (6 bases). Trimming removed 2 bases from V and 0 bases from J, with 12 bases in between. The CDR3 is 16 residues long. The V gene's germline CDR1 is SGHTS and CDR2 YDEGEE. In DNA, the CDR3 is TGTGCCAGCAGCTTAGGGACATCCTTCTCTGGAAACACCATATATTTT. Translation gives CASSLGTSFSGNTIYF. Combining the CDR3 with reference TRBV5-8 and TRBJ1-3 gives the whole variable domain EAGVTQSPTHLIKTRGQQATLRCSPISGHTSVYWYQQALGLGLQFLLWYDEGEERNRGNFPPRFSGRQFPNYSSELNVNALELEDSALYLCASSLGTSFSGNTIYFGEGSWLTVV.

The chain couples TRBV14 to TRBJ2-2; possibly TRBD2 for D (6 bases). Germline V gene data show CDR1 as SGHDN and CDR2 as FVKESK. The germline V and J ends were trimmed by 4 bases and 5 bases, with 11 bases remaining between them. This CDR3 contains 14 residues. The CDR3 DNA reads TGTGCCAGCAGCCTGGGGACTCCGACCGGGGAGCTGTTTTTT. It translates to CASSLGTPTGELFF. Complete variable domain (other parts from reference TRBV14 and TRBJ2-2): EAGVTQFPSHSVIEKGQTVTLRCDPISGHDNLYWYRRVMGKEIKFLLHFVKESKQDESGMPNNRFLAERTGGTYSTLKVQPAELEDSGVYFCASSLGTPTGELFFGEGSRLTVL.

This clone has a single count. The chain's CDR3 is CATGRGQEKETQYF. The CDR3 nucleotides are TGTGCCACTGGACGAGGACAGGAGAAAGAGACCCAGTACTTC. The chain combines TRBV5-8 with TRBJ2-5; 7 positions agree with TRBD1. Germline V lookup: CDR1 SGHTS, CDR2 YDEGEE. The CDR3 consists of 14 residues. Germline trimming cut 9 bases from V and 3 bases from J; bases unmatched to any gene: 11. The entire variable domain, with the rest obtained from reference TRBV5-8 and TRBJ2-5, is as follows: EAGVTQSPTHLIKTRGQQATLRCSPISGHTSVYWYQQALGLGLQFLLWYDEGEERNRGNFPPRFSGRQFPNYSSELNVNALELEDSALYLCATGRGQEKETQYFGPGTRLLVL.

This sequence joins TRBV5-6 and TRBJ1-1; D unresolved. CDR3 length: 14 amino acids. CDR1 and CDR2 from the germline V gene are SGHDT and YYEEEE. Trimming cost V 3 bases and J 0 bases, with 9 bases left between them. CDR3 sequence (DNA): TGTGCCAGCAGCTGGGCCGGAATGAACACTGAAGCTTTCTTT. This codes for CASSWAGMNTEAFF.